The 16 T cell receptor beta chains below were found in one sample sequenced in a study of siplizumab effects on memory and regulatory T cells. The repertoire was sequenced with immunoSEQ multiplex PCR; TCRdb's copy has only in-frame clones and lacks some. The data hold some 120,000 clones, with 93% observed a single time. Specimen: non-Treg CD4+ T cells sorted from blood. All receptors derive from a human donor in good health.

The V gene is TRBV12-5, the J gene TRBJ2-7; 10 positions match TRBD2. The V gene's germline CDR1 is LGHNT and CDR2 FRNRAP. The CDR3 is 18 residues long. V lost 0 bases, J lost 2 bases, and 10 bases stayed unmatched. The CDR3 spells CASGLVPAASGGPYEQYF. The CDR3 DNA reads TGTGCTAGTGGTTTGGTACCCGCGGCTAGCGGGGGACCCTACGAGCAGTACTTC.

This rearrangement joins TRBV7-2 to TRBJ1-2, with TRBD1 identical over 8 bases. CDR1 is SGHTA and CDR2 is FQGNSA in the germline V gene. V gave up 3 bases and J gave up 0 bases; unmatched junction bases: 12. The CDR3 runs to 18 residues. The chain's CDR3 is CASSLRGGQAKANYGYTF. CDR3 DNA sequence: TGTGCCAGCAGCTTGAGGGGGGGACAGGCCAAAGCTAACTATGGCTACACCTTC.

The rearrangement links TRBV19 to TRBJ1-2; no firm D call. CDR3 length equals 10 residues. V was shortened by 7 bases and J by 2 bases, with 2 bases between the two germline ends. Germline-derived CDR1 and CDR2 are LNHDA and SQIVND (reference sequence). The CDR3 is CASKNYGYTF. In nucleotides, the CDR3 is TGTGCCAGTAAGAACTATGGCTACACCTTC.

The chain links TRBV19 to TRBJ2-5; 8 bases are shared with TRBD2. The CDR3 has 14 residues. J was trimmed by 5 bases and V by 5 bases; bases with no gene match: 7. CDR1 and CDR2 (germline): LNHDA, SQIVND (reference sequence). This CDR3 is CASSSGGADETQYF. The DNA of the CDR3 is TGTGCCAGTAGTTCCGGGGGGGCGGATGAGACCCAGTACTTC.

As concerns this clone: This sample includes further DNA sequences coding for the same CDR3. This chain uses TRBV19 with TRBJ2-1, with D tentatively TRBD1 (6 bases). This CDR3 has 13 residues. Trimming took 2 bases from V and 7 from J, leaving 9 bases between them. CDR1 LNHDA and CDR2 SQIVND come from the germline V gene (reference sequence). CDR3 in amino acids: CASSITGRNEQFF. CDR3 nucleotide sequence: TGTGCCAGTAGTATAACAGGGCGGAATGAGCAGTTCTTC.

V gene TRBV25-1 combines with J gene TRBJ2-1; D uncertain. Germline values: CDR1 MGHDK, CDR2 SYGVNS. Trimming took off 4 bases at V and 7 bases at J, with 14 bases between the two ends. The CDR3 is made up of 14 amino acids. The CDR3 loop reads CASSARAVGNEQFF. Here the CDR3 DNA reads TGTGCCAGCAGTGCTAGGGCTGTTGGAAATGAGCAGTTCTTC.

The genes are TRBV7-2 and TRBJ1-3, with 8 bases identical to TRBD1. Trimming at V came to 5 bases and at J to 4 bases, leaving 7 bases not matched to a gene. Germline-derived CDR1 and CDR2 are SGHTA and FQGNSA. This CDR3 is built from 15 residues. This CDR3 reads CASSLDRGTGNTIYF. Written as DNA, the CDR3 is TGTGCCAGCAGCCTCGACAGGGGAACGGGAAACACCATATATTTT.

This chain uses TRBV7-9 with TRBJ2-5, with a tentative D call TRBD2 (5 bases). V was trimmed by 1 base and J by 2 bases, leaving 8 bases between them. CDR3 length: 14 residues. In germline, CDR1 is SEHNR, CDR2 FQNEAQ (reference sequence). The CDR3 loop is CASSLVLGQETQYF. The DNA of the CDR3 is TGTGCCAGCAGCTTAGTACTAGGTCAAGAGACCCAGTACTTC. Based on the CDR3 plus reference TRBV7-9 and TRBJ2-5, the full variable domain is DTGVSQNPRHKITKRGQNVTFRCDPISEHNRLYWYRQTLGQGPEFLTYFQNEAQLEKSRLLSDRFSAERPKGSFSTLEIQRTEQGDSAMYLCASSLVLGQETQYFGPGTRLLVL.

This rearrangement joins TRBV7-2 to TRBJ1-5; a possible D gene is TRBD1 (5 bases). The CDR3 covers 16 residues. CDR1 is SGHTA and CDR2 is FQGNSA in the germline V gene. Trimming removed 2 bases at V and 5 bases at J, with 16 bases between. As DNA, the CDR3 is TGTGCCAGCAGCTTAAAGGGGCAGGGTGGCTATCAGCCCCAGCATTTT. Protein product: CASSLKGQGGYQPQHF.

CDR3 in amino acids: CASSLGRAGANVLTF. CDR3 coding DNA: TGTGCCAGCAGTTTAGGGCGAGCTGGGGCCAACGTCCTGACTTTC. The chain couples TRBV27 to TRBJ2-6; D is undetermined. Between the trimmed V and J ends, which lost 2 bases and 2 bases, there was a span of 7 bases. The CDR3 has 15 residues. The germline V gene encodes CDR1 MNHEY and CDR2 SMNVEV (reference sequence). Full variable domain (missing parts from reference TRBV27 and TRBJ2-6): EAQVTQNPRYLITVTGKKLTVTCSQNMNHEYMSWYRQDPGLGLRQIYYSMNVEVTDKGDVPEGYKVSRKEKRNFPLILESPSPNQTSLYFCASSLGRAGANVLTFGAGSRLTVL.

The rearrangement joins TRBV19 to TRBJ2-2; D possibly corresponds to TRBD2 (5 bases). Per the germline V gene, CDR1 is LNHDA and CDR2 is SQIVND (reference sequence). V dropped 5 bases and J dropped 8 bases, with 15 bases sitting between them. The length of the CDR3 is 14 residues. The CDR3: CASSVVRGAGELFF. CDR3 nucleotides: TGTGCCAGTAGTGTCGTCCGGGGTGCGGGGGAGCTGTTTTTT. Full variable domain (missing parts from reference TRBV19 and TRBJ2-2): DGGITQSPKYLFRKEGQNVTLSCEQNLNHDAMYWYRQDPGQGLRLIYYSQIVNDFQKGDIAEGYSVSREKKESFPLTVTSAQKNPTAFYLCASSVVRGAGELFFGEGSRLTVL.

CDR3 loop: CASSIIWTSGVYNEQFF. The CDR3 nucleotides are TGTGCCAGTAGTATTATCTGGACTAGCGGGGTTTACAATGAGCAGTTCTTC. The chain joins TRBV19 to TRBJ2-1; 12 nucleotides align to TRBD2. The CDR3 loop spans 17 amino acids. Germline V gives CDR1 LNHDA, CDR2 SQIVND (reference sequence). After removal of 3 bases from V and 4 bases from J, the junction contained 7 bases not matched to a gene.

The table lists this clone with a count of one. The CDR3 DNA reads as TGCGCCAGCAGTAGAGACAGGGTGAACACTGAAGCTTTCTTT. Residues: CASSRDRVNTEAFF. The rearrangement joins TRBV4-3 to TRBJ1-1; 7 nucleotides agree with TRBD1. The CDR3 sequence is 14 residues long. The V gene's germline CDR1 is LGHNA and CDR2 YSLEER. V lost 6 bases and J lost 0; bases outside the gene matches: 4.

The V gene is TRBV30, the J gene TRBJ2-3; D tentatively reads TRBD1 or TRBD2 (6 bases each). Germline assignment: CDR1 GTSNPN and CDR2 SVGIG (reference sequence). The CDR3 spans 13 residues. Trimming removed 2 bases from V and 4 bases from J, with 10 bases in between. CDR3 sequence reads: CAWSTGAPDTQYF. The CDR3 DNA is TGTGCCTGGAGTACGGGGGCCCCAGATACGCAGTATTTT.

The rearrangement links TRBV7-2 to TRBJ2-1, with 8 bases that match TRBD2. Trimming at V came to 2 bases and at J to 0 bases, leaving 9 bases not matched to a gene. CDR3 size: 18 residues. Germline CDR1 and CDR2: SGHTA and FQGNSA. DNA for the CDR3: TGTGCCAGCAGCTTAAGGTGGCTAGCGGGTAGCTCCTACAATGAGCAGTTCTTC. It is translated as CASSLRWLAGSSYNEQFF.

CDR3 nucleotides: TGCGCCAGCAGTCAGTTAACCGGGACAGGGAGGGGAACCGGGGAGCTGTTTTTT. This translates into CASSQLTGTGRGTGELFF. The chain links TRBV23-1 to TRBJ2-2, with 9 bases matching TRBD1. TRBV23-1 is assigned to the ORF class and has an uncertain function. Losses at the gene ends were 3 bases for V and 5 bases for J; bases not matched to a gene: 13. CDR3 size: 18 residues.